Only a few counts were recorded for the clone carrying this T cell receptor (beta chain). The sample is drawn from a study of blood T cell repertoires in COVID-19. Background on the study: Samples of COVID-19 (acute and convalescent) were obtained from the United States, Italy and Spain.

CDR1 and CDR2 from the germline V gene are SGHRS and YFSETQ. Trimming pared 0 bases from V and 0 bases from J, leaving 13 bases between. This CDR3 is 17 amino acids long. Recruits, aged roughly 18 to 95 years, lived in 24 US areas. Authors' data handling: Researchers report that nucleated cell counts were estimated from reference gene primer amplification. The assay was immunoSEQ multiplex PCR, and TCRdb's table has in-frame clones only and misses some. V and J calls and clone size are as listed in that table; D and trimming were resolved from the DNA. The repertoire holds about 210,000 clones, with about 89% as singletons.

Sequenced sample: PBMCs or T cells enriched from blood (not recorded which). The sequence came from a woman younger than 30 who had recovered from COVID-19. This rearrangement joins TRBV5-1 to TRBJ1-5, with D unclear. The CDR3 here is CASSLAYEPYSNQPQHF. The CDR3, as DNA: TGCGCCAGCAGCTTGGCCTACGAGCCCTATAGCAATCAGCCCCAGCATTTT.